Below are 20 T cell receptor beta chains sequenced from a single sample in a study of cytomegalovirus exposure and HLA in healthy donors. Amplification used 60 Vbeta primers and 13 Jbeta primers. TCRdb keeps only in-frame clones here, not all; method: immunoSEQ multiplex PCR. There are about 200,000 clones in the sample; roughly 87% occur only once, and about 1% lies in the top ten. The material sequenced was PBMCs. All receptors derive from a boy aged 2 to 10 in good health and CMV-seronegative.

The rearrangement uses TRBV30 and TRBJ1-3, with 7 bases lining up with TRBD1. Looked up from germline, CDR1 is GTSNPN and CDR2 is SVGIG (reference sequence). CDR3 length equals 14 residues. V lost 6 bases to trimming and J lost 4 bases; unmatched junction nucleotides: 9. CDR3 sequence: CACGGSGGGNTIYF. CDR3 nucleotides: TGTGCCTGTGGGGGGTCAGGGGGAGGAAACACCATATATTTT.

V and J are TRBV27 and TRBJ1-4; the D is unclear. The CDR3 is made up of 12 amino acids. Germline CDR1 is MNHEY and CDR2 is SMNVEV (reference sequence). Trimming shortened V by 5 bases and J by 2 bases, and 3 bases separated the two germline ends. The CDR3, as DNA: TGTGCCAGCAGTCCGACTAATGAAAAACTGTTTTTT. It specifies CASSPTNEKLFF. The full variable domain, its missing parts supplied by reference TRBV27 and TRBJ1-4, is EAQVTQNPRYLITVTGKKLTVTCSQNMNHEYMSWYRQDPGLGLRQIYYSMNVEVTDKGDVPEGYKVSRKEKRNFPLILESPSPNQTSLYFCASSPTNEKLFFGSGTQLSVL.

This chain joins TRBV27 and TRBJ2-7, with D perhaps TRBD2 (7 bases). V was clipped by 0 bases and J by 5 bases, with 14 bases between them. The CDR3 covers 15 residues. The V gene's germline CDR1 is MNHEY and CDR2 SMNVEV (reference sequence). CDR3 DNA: TGTGCCAGCAGTTTATCGAAGCGCGGGGGCGACGAGCAGTACTTC. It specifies CASSLSKRGGDEQYF.

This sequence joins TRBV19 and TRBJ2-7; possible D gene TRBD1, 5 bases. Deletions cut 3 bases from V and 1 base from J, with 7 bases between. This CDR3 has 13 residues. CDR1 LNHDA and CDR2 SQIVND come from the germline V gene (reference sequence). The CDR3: CASSIQGSYEQYF. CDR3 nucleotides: TGTGCCAGTAGTATCCAGGGTTCCTACGAGCAGTACTTC.

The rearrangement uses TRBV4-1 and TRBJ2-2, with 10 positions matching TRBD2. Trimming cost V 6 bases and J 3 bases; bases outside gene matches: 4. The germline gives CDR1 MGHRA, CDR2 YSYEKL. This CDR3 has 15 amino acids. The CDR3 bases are TGCGCCAGCAGGAATAGCGGGGGGTACACCGGGGAGCTGTTTTTT. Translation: CASRNSGGYTGELFF.

This CDR3 is CASSLTGTRTNEKLFF. CDR3 DNA sequence: TGTGCCAGCAGTTTAACAGGGACAAGGACTAATGAAAAACTGTTTTTT. The chain uses TRBV27 and TRBJ1-4; weak D call: TRBD1 (6 bases). Trimming cost V 2 bases and J 2 bases, with 12 bases left between them. This CDR3 has 16 residues. Germline loops: CDR1 MNHEY, CDR2 SMNVEV (reference sequence).

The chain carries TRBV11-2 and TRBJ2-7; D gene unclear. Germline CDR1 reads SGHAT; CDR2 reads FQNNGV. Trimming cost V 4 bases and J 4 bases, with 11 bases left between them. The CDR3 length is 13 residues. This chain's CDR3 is CASSSDGTYEQYF. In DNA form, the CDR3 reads TGTGCCAGCAGCTCAGACGGTACTTACGAGCAGTACTTC.

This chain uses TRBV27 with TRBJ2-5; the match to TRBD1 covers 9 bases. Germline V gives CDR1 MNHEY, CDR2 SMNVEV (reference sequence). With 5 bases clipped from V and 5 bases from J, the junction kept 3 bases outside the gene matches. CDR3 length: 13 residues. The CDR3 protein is CASSQGQGETQYF. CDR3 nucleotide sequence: TGTGCCAGCAGTCAGGGACAGGGTGAGACCCAGTACTTC.

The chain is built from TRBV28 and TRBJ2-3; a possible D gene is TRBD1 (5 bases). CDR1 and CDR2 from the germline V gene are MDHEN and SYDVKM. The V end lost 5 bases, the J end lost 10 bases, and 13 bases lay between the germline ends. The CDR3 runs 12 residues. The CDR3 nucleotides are TGTGCCAGCAGTCCCGGCAGGGTCCCGCAGTATTTT. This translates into CASSPGRVPQYF.

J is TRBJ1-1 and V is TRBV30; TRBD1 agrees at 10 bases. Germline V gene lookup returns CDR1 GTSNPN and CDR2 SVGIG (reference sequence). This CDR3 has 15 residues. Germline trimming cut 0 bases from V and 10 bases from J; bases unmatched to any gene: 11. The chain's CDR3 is CAWSVADRGQDGAFF. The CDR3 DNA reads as TGTGCCTGGAGTGTAGCTGACAGGGGGCAGGATGGAGCTTTCTTT.

In DNA form, the CDR3 reads TGTGCCAGCAGCTTCTCAGGGGCCGAGACCCAGTACTTC. Protein: CASSFSGAETQYF. The chain is built from TRBV5-6 and TRBJ2-5; a possible D gene is TRBD1 (6 bases). This CDR3 has 13 residues. The germline V gene encodes CDR1 SGHDT and CDR2 YYEEEE. Between the trimmed V and J ends, which lost 2 bases and 5 bases, there was a span of 10 bases.

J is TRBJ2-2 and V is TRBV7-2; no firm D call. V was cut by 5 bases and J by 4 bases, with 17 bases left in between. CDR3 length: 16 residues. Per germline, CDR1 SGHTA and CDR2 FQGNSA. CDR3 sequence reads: CASSLSLSSFTGELFF. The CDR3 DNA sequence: TGTGCCAGCAGCCTTAGCCTTTCCAGTTTCACCGGGGAGCTGTTTTTT.

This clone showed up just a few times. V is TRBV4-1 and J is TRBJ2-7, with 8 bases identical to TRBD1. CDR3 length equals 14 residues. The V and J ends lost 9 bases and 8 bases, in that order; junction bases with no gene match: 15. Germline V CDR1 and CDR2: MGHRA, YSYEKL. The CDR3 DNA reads TGCGCCAGTTCCTCGACGGACAGGGTCCACCAGCAGTACTTC. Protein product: CASSSTDRVHQQYF.

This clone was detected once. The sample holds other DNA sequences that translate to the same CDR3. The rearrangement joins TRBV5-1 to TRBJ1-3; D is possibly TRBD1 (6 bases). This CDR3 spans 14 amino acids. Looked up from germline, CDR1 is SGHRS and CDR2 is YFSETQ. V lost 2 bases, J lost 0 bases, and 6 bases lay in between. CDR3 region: CASSLGGSGNTIYF. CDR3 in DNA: TGCGCCAGCAGCTTAGGGGGCTCTGGAAACACCATATATTTT.

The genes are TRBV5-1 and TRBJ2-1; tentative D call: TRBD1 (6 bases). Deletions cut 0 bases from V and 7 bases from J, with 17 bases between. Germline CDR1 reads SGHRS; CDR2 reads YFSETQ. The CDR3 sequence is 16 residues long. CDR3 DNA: TGCGCCAGCAGCTTGGTTGAGGGGCGGACAGCTAATGAGCAGTTCTTC. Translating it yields CASSLVEGRTANEQFF. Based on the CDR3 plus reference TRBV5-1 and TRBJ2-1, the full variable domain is KAGVTQTPRYLIKTRGQQVTLSCSPISGHRSVSWYQQTPGQGLQFLFEYFSETQRNKGNFPGRFSGRQFSNSRSEMNVSTLELGDSALYLCASSLVEGRTANEQFFGPGTRLTVL.

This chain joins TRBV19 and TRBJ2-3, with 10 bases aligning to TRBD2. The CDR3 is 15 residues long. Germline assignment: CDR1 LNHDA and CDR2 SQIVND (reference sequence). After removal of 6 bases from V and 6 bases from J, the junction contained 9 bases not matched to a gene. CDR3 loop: CASSGSGGTRDTQYF. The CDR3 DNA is TGTGCCAGTAGCGGTAGCGGGGGGACACGTGATACGCAGTATTTT.

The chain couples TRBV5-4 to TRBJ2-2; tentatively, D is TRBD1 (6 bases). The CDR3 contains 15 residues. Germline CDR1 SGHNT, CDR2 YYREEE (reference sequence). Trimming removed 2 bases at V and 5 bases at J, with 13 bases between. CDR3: CASSFGGRTTGELFF. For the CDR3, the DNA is TGTGCCAGCAGCTTTGGGGGCAGGACGACCGGGGAGCTGTTTTTT.

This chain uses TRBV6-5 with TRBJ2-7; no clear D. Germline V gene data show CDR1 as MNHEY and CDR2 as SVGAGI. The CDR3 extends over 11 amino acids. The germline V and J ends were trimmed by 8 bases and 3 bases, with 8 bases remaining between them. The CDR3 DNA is TGTGCCAGCGGCCCTGGCTACGAGCAGTACTTC. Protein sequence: CASGPGYEQYF.

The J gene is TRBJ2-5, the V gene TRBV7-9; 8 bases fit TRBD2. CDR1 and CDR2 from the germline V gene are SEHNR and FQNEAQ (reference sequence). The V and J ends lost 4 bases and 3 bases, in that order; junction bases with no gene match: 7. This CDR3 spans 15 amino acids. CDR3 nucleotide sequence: TGTGCCAGCAGCTCCCGGACTAGCTTCGAAGAGACCCAGTACTTC. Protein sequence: CASSSRTSFEETQYF.

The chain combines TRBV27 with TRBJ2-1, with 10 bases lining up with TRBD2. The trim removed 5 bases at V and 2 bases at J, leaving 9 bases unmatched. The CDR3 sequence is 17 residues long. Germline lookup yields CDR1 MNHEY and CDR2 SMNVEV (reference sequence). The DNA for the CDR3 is TGTGCCAGCAGTGAGACAGCGGGGGGGAGTACCTACAATGAGCAGTTCTTC. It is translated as CASSETAGGSTYNEQFF.